This record concerns one TCR beta chain sequence. The antigen is unknown. This sample was taken from a study of T-cell reconstitution after alpha-beta-depleted transplantation in children. Study results and caveats: Fresh T-cell production supplied most of the T-cell counts and diversity seen one year after transplant. Some patients owed their high day-60 TCRbeta diversity to surviving recipient T cells and thymic progenitors. About two months after transplant, alpha-beta T cells reportedly came from several hundred expanded graft clones.

Unique molecular identifiers were incorporated when the TCRbeta library was constructed. MiXCR, run by TCRdb on the PCR reads, gives a single entry per CDR3 protein. The sample carries about 580,000 distinct CDR3 sequences, 25% to 30% recorded once. Germline V lookup: CDR1 SGHKS, CDR2 YYEKEE (reference sequence). V was shortened by 0 bases and J by 1 base, with 11 bases between the two germline ends. The CDR3 is 15 residues long. The chain recombines TRBV5-5 with TRBJ2-7, with D possibly TRBD1 on 5 matching bases. The specimen was PBMCs, collected before TCRalphabeta/CD19-depleted stem cell transplant. This TCR derives from a boy under two years old with Wiskott-Aldrich syndrome, due to receive a stem cell transplant. CDR3 sequence reads: CASSLVFRDSYEQYF. CDR3 DNA sequence: TGTGCCAGCAGCTTGGTTTTCAGGGATTCCTACGAGCAGTACTTC.